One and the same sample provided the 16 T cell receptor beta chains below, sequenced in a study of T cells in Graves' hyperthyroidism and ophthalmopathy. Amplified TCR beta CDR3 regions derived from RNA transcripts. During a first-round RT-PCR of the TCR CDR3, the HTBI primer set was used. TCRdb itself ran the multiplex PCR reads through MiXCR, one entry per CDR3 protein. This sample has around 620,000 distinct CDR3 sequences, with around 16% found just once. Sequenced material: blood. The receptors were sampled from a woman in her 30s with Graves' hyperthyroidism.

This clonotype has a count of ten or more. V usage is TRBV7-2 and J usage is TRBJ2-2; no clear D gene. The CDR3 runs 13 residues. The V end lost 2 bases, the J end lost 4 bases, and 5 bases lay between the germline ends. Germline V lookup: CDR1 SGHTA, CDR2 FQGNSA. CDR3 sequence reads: CASSLISTGELFF. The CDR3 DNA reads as TGTGCCAGCAGCTTAATCTCCACCGGGGAGCTGTTTTTT.

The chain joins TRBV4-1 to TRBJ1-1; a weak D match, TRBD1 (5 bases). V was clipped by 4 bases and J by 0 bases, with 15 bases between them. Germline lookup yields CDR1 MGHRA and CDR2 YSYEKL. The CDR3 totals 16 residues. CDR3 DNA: TGCGCCAGCAGCCTAGTAGGAGGGGCGGTGAACACTGAAGCTTTCTTT. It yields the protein CASSLVGGAVNTEAFF.

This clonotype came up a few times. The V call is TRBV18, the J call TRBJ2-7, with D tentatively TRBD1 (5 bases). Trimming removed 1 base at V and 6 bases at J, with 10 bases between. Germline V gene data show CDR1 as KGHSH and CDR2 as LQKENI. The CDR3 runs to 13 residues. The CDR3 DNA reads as TGTGCCAGCTCACCACAGGACATTAGCGAGCAGTACTTC. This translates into CASSPQDISEQYF.

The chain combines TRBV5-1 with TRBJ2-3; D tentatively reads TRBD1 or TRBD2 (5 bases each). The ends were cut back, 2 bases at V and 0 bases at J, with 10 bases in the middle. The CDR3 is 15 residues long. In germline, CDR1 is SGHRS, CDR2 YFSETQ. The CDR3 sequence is CASSFRGASTDTQYF. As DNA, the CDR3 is TGCGCCAGCAGCTTTAGGGGAGCCAGCACAGATACGCAGTATTTT.

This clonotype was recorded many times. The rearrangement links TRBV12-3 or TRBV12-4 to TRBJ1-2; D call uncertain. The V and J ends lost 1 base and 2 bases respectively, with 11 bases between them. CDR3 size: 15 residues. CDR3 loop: CASSLVAAGNYGYTF. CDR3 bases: TGTGCCAGCAGTTTAGTGGCGGCCGGAAACTATGGCTACACCTTC.

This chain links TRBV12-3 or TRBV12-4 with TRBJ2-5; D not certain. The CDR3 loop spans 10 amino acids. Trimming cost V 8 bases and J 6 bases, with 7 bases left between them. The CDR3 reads CASGIQTQYF. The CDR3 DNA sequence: TGTGCCAGCGGGATCCAGACCCAGTACTTC.

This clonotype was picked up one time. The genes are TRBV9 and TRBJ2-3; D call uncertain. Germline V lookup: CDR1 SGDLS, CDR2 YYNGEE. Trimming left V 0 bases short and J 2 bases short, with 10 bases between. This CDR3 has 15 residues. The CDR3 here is CASSVGSRLTDTQYF. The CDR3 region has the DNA TGTGCCAGCAGCGTAGGTAGTAGACTCACAGATACGCAGTATTTT.

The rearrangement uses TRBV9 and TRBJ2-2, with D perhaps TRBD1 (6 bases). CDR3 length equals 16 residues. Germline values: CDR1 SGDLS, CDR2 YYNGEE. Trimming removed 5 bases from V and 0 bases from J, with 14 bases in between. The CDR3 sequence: CASRDGTSSNTGELFF. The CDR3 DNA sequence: TGTGCCAGCAGGGACGGGACATCCTCGAACACCGGGGAGCTGTTTTTT.

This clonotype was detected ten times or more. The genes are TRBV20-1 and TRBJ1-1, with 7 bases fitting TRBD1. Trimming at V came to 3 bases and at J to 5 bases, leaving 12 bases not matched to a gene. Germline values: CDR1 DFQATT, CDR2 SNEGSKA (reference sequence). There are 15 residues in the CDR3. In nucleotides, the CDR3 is TGCAGTGCTAGGCGATTTGACAGGGAGGGAACTGAAGCTTTCTTT. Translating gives CSARRFDREGTEAFF.

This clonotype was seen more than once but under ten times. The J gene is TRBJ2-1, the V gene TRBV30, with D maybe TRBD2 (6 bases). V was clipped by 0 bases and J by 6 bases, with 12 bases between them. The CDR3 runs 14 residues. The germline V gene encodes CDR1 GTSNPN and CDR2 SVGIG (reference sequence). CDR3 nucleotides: TGTGCCTGGAGTGTTGTACTAGCCAGCAATGAGCAGTTCTTC. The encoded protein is CAWSVVLASNEQFF.

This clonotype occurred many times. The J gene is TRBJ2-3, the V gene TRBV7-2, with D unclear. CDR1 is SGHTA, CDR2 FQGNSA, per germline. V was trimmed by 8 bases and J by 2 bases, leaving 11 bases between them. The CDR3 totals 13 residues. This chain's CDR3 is CASSGVVTDTQYF. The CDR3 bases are TGTGCCAGCTCAGGAGTCGTCACAGATACGCAGTATTTT.

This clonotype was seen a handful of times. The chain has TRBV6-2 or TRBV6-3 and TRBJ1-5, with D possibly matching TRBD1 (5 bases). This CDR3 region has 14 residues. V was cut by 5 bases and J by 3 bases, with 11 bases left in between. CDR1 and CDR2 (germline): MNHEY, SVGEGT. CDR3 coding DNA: TGTGCCAGCAGTGTAGACAGTCTCAATCAGCCCCAGCATTTT. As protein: CASSVDSLNQPQHF.

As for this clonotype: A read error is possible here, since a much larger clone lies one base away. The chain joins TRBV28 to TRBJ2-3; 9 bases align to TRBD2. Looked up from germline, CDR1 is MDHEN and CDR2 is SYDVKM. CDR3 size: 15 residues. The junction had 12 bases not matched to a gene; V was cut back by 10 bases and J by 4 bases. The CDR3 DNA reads TGTGCCAACAAAAGACTAGCGGAGGGAGCAGATACGCAGTATTTT. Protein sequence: CANKRLAEGADTQYF. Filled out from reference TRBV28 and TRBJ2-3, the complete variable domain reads DVKVTQSSRYLVKRTGEKVFLECVQDMDHENMFWYRQDPGLGLRLIYFSYDVKMKEKGDIPEGYSVSREKKERFSLILESASTNQTSMYLCANKRLAEGADTQYFGPGTRLTVL.

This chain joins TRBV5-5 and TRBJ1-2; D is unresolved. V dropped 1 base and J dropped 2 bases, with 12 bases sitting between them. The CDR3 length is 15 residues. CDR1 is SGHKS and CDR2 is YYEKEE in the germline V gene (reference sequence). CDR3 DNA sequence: TGTGCCAGCAGCTTGATAGGAACTGGAAACTATGGCTACACCTTC. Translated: CASSLIGTGNYGYTF.

The CDR3 loop reads CSDRPRANQPQHF. The DNA for the CDR3 is TGCAGTGACCGACCCCGGGCCAATCAGCCCCAGCATTTT. The gene calls are TRBV20-1 and TRBJ1-5, with no clear D. Trimming pared 7 bases from V and 3 bases from J, leaving 13 bases between. Germline V lookup: CDR1 DFQATT, CDR2 SNEGSKA (reference sequence). The CDR3 runs 13 residues.

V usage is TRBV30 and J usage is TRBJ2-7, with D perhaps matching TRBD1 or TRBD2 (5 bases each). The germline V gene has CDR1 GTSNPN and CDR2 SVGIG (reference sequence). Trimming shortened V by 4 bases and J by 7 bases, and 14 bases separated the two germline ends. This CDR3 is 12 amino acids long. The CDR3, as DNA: TGTGCCTGGAACCCGGGGCCCCCGGAGCAGTACTTC. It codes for CAWNPGPPEQYF.